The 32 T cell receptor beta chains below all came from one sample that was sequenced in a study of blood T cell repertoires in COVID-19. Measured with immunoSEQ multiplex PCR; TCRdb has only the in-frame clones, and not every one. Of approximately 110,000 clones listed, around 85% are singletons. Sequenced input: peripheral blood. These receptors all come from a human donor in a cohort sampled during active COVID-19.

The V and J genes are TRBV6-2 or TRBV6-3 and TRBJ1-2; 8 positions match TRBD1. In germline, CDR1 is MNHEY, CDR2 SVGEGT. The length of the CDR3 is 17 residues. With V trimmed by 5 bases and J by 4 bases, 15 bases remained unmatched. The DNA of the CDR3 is TGTGCCAGCAGTGCCCCGGGACAGGCTTTAACCTTCTATGGCTACACCTTC. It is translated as CASSAPGQALTFYGYTF.

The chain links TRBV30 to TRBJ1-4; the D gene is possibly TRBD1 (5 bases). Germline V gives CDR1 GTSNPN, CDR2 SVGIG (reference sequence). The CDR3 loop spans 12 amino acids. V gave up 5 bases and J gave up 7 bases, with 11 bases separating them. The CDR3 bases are TGTGCCTGGTCGAACGGGGGTGAAAAACTGTTTTTT. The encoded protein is CAWSNGGEKLFF.

CDR3 amino acids: CAWRGRADYGYTF. The CDR3, as DNA: TGTGCCTGGAGAGGCAGGGCGGACTATGGCTACACCTTC. This chain links TRBV30 with TRBJ1-2; D is perhaps TRBD1 (5 bases). This CDR3 is 13 amino acids long. Germline values: CDR1 GTSNPN, CDR2 SVGIG (reference sequence). Trimming left V 3 bases short and J 3 bases short, with 11 bases between.

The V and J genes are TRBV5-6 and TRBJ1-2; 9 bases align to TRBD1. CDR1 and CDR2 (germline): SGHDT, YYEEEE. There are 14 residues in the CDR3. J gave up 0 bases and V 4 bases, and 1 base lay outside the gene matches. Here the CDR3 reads CASSRTGANYGYTF. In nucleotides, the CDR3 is TGTGCCAGCAGCAGGACAGGGGCTAACTATGGCTACACCTTC.

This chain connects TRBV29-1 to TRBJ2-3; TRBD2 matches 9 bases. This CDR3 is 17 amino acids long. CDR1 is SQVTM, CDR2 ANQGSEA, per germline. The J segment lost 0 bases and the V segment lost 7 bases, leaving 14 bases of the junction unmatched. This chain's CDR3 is CSATFRRGGSSTDTQYF. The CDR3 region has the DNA TGCAGCGCAACCTTCCGGCGGGGGGGCTCTAGCACAGATACGCAGTATTTT.

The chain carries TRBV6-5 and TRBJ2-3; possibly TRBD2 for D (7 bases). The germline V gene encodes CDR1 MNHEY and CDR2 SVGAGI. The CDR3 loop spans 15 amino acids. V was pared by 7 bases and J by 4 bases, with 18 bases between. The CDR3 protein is CASTPIGGAADTQYF. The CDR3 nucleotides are TGTGCCAGCACTCCTATAGGGGGGGCAGCAGATACGCAGTATTTT.

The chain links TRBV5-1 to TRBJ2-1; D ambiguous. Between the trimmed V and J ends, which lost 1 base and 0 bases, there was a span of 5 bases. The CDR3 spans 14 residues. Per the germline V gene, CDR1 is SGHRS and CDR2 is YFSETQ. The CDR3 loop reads CASSLSLSYNEQFF. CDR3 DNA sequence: TGCGCCAGCAGCTTGTCACTCTCCTACAATGAGCAGTTCTTC.

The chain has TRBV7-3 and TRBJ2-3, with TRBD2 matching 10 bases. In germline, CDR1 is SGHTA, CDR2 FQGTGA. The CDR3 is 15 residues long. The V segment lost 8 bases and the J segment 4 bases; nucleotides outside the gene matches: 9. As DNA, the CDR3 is TGTGCCAGCGGATTAAGCGGGGGGGCGTCAGATACGCAGTATTTT. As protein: CASGLSGGASDTQYF.

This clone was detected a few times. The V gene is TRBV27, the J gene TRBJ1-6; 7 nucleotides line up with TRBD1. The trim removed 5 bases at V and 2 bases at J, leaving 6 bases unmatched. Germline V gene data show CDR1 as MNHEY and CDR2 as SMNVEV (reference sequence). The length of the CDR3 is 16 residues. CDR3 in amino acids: CASSTDGTAYNSPLHF. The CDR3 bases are TGTGCCAGCAGTACTGACGGGACAGCCTATAATTCACCCCTCCACTTT.

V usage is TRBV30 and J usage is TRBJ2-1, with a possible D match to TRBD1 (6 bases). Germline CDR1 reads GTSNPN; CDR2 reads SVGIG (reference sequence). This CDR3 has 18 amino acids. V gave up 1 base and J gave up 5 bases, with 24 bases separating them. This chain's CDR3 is CAWSGQGSHTVGHNEQFF. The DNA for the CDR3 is TGTGCCTGGAGTGGTCAGGGGTCGCACACCGTAGGGCACAATGAGCAGTTCTTC.

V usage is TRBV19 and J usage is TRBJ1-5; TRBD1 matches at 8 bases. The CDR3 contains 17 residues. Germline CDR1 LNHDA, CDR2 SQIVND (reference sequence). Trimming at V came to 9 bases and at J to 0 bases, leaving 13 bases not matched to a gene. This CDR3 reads CASSGGRGPHSNQPQHF. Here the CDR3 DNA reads TGTGCCAGCAGCGGCGGCAGGGGGCCCCATAGCAATCAGCCCCAGCATTTT.

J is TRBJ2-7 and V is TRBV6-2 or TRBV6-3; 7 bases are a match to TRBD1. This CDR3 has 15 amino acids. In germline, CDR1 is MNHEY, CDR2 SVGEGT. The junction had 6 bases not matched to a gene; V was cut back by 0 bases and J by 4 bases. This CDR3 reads CASSYSTGVKYEQYF. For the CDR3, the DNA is TGTGCCAGCAGTTACTCCACAGGGGTGAAGTACGAGCAGTACTTC.

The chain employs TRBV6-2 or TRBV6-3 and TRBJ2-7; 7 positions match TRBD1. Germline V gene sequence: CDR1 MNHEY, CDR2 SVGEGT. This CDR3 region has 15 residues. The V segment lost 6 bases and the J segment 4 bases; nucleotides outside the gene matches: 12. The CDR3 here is CASSDRTGSVYEQYF. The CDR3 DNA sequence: TGTGCCAGCAGCGATAGGACAGGTTCTGTTTACGAGCAGTACTTC.

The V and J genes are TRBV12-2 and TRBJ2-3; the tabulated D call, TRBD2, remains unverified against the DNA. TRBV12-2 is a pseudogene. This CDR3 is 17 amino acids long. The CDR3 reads CAEFARLAGTSGDTQYF. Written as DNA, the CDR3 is TGTGCGGAGTTCGCCCGACTAGCGGGGACGTCCGGGGATACGCAGTATTTT.

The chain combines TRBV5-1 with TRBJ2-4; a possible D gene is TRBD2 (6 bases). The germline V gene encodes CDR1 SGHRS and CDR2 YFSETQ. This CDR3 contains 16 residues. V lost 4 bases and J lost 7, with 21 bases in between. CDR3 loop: CASSREDPGFRNIQYF. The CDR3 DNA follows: TGCGCCAGCAGCAGGGAGGACCCCGGATTTCGGAACATTCAGTACTTC.

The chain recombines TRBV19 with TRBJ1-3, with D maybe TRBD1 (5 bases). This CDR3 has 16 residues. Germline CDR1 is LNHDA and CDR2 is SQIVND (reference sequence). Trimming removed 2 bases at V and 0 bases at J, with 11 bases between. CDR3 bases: TGTGCCAGTAGTATATGGGGCGGAAGCTCTGGAAACACCATATATTTT. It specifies CASSIWGGSSGNTIYF.

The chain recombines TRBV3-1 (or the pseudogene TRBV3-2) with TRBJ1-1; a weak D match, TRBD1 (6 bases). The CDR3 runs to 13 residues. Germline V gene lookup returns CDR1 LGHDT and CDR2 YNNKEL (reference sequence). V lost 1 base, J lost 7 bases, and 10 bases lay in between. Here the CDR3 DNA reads TGTGCCAGCAGCCAAGGCGGGGGCCTTGAAGCTTTCTTT. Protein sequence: CASSQGGGLEAFF.

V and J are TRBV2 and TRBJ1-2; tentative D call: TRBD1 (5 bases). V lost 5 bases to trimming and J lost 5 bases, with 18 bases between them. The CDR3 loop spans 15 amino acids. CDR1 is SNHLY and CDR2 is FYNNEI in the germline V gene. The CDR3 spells CASSSRGDRAYGYTF. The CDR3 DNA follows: TGTGCCAGCAGTTCCCGGGGGGATCGGGCTTATGGCTACACCTTC.

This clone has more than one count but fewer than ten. The CDR3 spells CASSKDRTDRFATNEKLFF. The CDR3 DNA follows: TGTGCCAGCAGCAAAGATAGGACAGACAGGTTTGCAACTAATGAAAAACTGTTTTTT. The chain couples TRBV21-1 to TRBJ1-4; TRBD1, the table's D call, was not compared with the DNA. TRBV21-1 is designated a pseudogene. CDR3 size: 19 residues.

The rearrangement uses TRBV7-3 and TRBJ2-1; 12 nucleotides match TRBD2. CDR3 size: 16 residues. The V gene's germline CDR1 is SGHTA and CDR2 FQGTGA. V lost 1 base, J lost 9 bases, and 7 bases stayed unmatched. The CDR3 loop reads CASSLMASGGAGEQFF. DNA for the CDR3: TGTGCCAGCAGCTTAATGGCTAGCGGGGGGGCAGGTGAGCAGTTCTTC.

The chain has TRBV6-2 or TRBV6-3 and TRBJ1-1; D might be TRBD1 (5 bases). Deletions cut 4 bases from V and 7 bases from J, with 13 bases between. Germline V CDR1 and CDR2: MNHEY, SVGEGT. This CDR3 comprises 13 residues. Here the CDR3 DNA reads TGTGCCAGCAGTTCGCGGGGACGGGGTGAAGCTTTCTTT. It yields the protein CASSSRGRGEAFF.

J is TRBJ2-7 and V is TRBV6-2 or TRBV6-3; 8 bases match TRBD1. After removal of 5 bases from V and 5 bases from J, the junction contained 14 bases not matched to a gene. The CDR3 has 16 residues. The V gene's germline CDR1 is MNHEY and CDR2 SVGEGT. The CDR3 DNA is TGTGCCAGCAGTCGTTCGACAGGGGATGGGGGACACGAGCAGTACTTC. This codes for CASSRSTGDGGHEQYF.

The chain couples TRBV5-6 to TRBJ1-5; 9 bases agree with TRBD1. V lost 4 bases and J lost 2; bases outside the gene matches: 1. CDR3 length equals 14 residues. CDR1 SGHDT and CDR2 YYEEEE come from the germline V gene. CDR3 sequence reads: CASSGTGRNQPQHF. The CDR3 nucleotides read TGTGCCAGCAGCGGGACAGGGCGCAATCAGCCCCAGCATTTT. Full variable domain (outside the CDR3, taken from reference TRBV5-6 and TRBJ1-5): DAGVTQSPTHLIKTRGQQVTLRCSPKSGHDTVSWYQQALGQGPQFIFQYYEEEERQRGNFPDRFSGHQFPNYSSELNVNALLLGDSALYLCASSGTGRNQPQHFGDGTRLSIL.

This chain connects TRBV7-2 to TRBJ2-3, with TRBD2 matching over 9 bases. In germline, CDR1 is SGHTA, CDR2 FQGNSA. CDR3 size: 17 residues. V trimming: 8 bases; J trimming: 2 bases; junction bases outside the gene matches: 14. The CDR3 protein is CASGLVAGAVYTDTQYF. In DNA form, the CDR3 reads TGTGCCAGCGGTCTAGTAGCGGGGGCCGTCTACACAGATACGCAGTATTTT.

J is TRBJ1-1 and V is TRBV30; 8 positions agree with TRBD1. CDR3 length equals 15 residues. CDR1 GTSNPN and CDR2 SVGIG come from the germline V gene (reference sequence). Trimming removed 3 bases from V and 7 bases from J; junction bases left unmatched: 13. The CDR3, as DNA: TGTGCCTGGAGACTTAGGGGCAGGGGGCACGGTGAAGCTTTCTTT. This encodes CAWRLRGRGHGEAFF.

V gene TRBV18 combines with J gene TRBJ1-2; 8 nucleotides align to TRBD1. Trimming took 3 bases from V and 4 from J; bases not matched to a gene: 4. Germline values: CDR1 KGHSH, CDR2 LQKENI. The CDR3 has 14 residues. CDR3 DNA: TGTGCCAGCTCACCGCGGGACAGGTCCTATGGCTACACCTTC. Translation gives CASSPRDRSYGYTF.

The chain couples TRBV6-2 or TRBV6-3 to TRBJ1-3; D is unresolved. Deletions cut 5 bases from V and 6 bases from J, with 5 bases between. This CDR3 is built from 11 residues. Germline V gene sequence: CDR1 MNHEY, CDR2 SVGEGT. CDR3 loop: CASSRENTIYF. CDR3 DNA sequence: TGTGCCAGCAGTCGAGAAAACACCATATATTTT.

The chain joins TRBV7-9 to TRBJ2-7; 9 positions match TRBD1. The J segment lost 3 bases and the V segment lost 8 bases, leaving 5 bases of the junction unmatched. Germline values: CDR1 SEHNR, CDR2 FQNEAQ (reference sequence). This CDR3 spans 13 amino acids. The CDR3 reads CASQQGALYEQYF. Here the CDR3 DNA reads TGTGCCAGCCAACAGGGGGCACTCTACGAGCAGTACTTC.

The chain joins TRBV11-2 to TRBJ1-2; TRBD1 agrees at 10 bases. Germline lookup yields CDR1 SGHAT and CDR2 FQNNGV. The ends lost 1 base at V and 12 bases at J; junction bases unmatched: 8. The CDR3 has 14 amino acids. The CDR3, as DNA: TGTGCCAGCAGCTTAGCCGGGACAGGGGTGGGGGACACCTTC. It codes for CASSLAGTGVGDTF.

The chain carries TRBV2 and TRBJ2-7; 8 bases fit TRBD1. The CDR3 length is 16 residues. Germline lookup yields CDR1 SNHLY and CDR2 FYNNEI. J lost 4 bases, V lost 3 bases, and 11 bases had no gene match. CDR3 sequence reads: CASSEPAVQGEYEQYF. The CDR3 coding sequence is TGTGCCAGCAGTGAGCCCGCGGTACAGGGGGAATACGAGCAGTACTTC.

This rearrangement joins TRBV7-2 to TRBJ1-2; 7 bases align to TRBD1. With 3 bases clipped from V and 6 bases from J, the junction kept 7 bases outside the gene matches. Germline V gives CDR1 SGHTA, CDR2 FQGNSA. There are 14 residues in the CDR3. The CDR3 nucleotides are TGTGCCAGCAGCTTTTGGGACAGCCCTAATGGCTACACCTTC. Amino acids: CASSFWDSPNGYTF.

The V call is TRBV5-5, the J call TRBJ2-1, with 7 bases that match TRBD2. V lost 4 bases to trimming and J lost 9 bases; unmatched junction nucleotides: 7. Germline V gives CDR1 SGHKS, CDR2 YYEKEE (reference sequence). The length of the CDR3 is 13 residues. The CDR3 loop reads CASSPTSQVEQFF. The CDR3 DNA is TGTGCCAGCAGCCCGACTAGCCAGGTTGAGCAGTTCTTC.